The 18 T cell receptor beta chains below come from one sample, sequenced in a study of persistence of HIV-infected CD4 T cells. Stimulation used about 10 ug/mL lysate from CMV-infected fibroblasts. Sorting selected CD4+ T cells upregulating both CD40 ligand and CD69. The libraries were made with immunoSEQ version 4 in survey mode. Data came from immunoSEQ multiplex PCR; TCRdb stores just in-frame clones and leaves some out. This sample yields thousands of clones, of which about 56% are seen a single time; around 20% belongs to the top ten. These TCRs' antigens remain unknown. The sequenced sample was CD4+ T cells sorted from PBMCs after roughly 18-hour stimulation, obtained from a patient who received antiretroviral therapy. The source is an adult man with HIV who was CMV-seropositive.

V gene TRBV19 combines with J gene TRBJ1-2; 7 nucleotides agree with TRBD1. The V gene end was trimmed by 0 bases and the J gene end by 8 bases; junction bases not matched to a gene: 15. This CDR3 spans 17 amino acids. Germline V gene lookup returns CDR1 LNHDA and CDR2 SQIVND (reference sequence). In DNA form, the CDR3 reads TGTGCCAGTAGTATAGATCTCCCTGAGGGGGCGCAGAGCGGCTACACCTTC. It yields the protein CASSIDLPEGAQSGYTF. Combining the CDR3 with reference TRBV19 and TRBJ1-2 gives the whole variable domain DGGITQSPKYLFRKEGQNVTLSCEQNLNHDAMYWYRQDPGQGLRLIYYSQIVNDFQKGDIAEGYSVSREKKESFPLTVTSAQKNPTAFYLCASSIDLPEGAQSGYTFGSGTRLTVV.

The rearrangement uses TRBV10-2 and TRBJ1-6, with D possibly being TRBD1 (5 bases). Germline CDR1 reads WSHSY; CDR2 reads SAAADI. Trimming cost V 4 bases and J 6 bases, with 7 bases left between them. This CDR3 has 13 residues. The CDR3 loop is CASSGDLNSPLHF. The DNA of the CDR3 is TGCGCCAGCAGTGGGGACCTTAATTCACCCCTCCACTTT.

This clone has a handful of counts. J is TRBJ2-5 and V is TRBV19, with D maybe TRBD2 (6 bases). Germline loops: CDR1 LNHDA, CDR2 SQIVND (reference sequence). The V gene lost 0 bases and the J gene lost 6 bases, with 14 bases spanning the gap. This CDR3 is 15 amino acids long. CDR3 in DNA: TGTGCCAGTAGTATAGATCTTGAGACTAGGAAGACCCAGTACTTC. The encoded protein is CASSIDLETRKTQYF.

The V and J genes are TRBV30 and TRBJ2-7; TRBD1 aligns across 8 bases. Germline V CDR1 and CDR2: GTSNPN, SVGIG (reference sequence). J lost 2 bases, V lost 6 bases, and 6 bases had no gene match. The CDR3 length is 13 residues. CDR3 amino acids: CACNRGFTYEQYF. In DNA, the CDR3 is TGTGCCTGCAACAGGGGGTTCACCTACGAGCAGTACTTC.

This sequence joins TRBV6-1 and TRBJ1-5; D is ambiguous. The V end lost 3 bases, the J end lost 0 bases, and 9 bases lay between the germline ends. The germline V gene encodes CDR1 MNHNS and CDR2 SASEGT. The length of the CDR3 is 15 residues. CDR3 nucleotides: TGTGCCAGCAGTGATACAACTTATAGCAATCAGCCCCAGCATTTT. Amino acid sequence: CASSDTTYSNQPQHF.

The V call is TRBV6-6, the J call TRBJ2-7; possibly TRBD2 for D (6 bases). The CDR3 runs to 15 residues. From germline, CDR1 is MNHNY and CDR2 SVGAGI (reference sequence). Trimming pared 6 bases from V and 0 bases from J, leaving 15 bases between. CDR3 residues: CASRNSRDSSYEQYF. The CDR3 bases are TGTGCCAGCAGAAATAGCCGGGACTCCTCCTACGAGCAGTACTTC.

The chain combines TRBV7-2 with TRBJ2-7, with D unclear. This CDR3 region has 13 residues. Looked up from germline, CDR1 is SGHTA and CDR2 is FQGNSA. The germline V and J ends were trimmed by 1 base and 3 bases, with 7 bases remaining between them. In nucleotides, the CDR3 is TGTGCCAGCAGCTTAGGTTGGGGCTACGAGCAGTACTTC. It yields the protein CASSLGWGYEQYF.

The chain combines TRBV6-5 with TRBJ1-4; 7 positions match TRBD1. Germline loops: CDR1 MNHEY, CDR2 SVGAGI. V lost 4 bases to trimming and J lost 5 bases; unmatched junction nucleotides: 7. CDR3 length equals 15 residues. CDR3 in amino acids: CASSSTGAGNEKLFF. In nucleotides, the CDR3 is TGTGCCAGCAGTTCTACAGGGGCCGGCAATGAAAAACTGTTTTTT.

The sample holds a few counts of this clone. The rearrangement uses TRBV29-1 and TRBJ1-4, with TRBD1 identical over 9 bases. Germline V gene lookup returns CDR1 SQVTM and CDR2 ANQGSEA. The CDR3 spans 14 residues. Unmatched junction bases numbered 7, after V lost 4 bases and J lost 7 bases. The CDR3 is CSVAGQGRGEKLFF. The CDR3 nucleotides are TGCAGCGTTGCGGGACAGGGAAGGGGTGAAAAACTGTTTTTT.

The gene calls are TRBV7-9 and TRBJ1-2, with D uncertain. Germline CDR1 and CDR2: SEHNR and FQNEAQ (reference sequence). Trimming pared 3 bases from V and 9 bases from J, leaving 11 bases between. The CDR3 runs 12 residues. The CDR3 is CASSFSVSSYTF. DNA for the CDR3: TGTGCCAGCAGCTTCTCGGTCTCCAGCTACACCTTC.

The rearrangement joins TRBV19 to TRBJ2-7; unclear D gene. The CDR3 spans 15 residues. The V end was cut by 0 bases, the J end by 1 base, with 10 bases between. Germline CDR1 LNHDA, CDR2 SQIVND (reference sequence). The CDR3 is CASSIEARSSYEQYF. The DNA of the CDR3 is TGTGCCAGTAGTATAGAGGCCCGCTCATCCTACGAGCAGTACTTC.

The CDR3 bases are TGTGCCAGCAGCTTGAGAGCTAGCGAAGAGACCCAGTACTTC. Translated, it gives CASSLRASEETQYF. This sequence joins TRBV5-4 and TRBJ2-5; maybe TRBD2 (6 bases). This CDR3 comprises 14 residues. Germline V gives CDR1 SGHNT, CDR2 YYREEE (reference sequence). V was clipped by 1 base and J by 3 bases, with 10 bases between them.

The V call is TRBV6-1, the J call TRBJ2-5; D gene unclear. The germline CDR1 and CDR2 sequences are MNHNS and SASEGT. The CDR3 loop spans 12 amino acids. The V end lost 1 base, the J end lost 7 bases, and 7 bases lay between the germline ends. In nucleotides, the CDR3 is TGTGCCAGCAGTGAAGGCCATGGGACCCAGTACTTC. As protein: CASSEGHGTQYF.

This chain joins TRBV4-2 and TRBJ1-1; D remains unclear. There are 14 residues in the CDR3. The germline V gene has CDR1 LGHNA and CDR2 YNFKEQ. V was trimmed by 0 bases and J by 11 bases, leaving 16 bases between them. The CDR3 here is CASSQDTGYVRAFF. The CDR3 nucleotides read TGTGCCAGCAGCCAAGATACGGGTTATGTTCGGGCTTTCTTT.

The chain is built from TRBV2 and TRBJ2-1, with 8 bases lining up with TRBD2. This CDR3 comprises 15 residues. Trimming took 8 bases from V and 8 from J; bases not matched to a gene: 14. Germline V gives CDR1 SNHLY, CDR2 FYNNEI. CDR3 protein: CASGRGGRANDEQFF. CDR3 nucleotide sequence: TGTGCCAGCGGCCGGGGGGGGAGGGCCAATGATGAGCAGTTCTTC.

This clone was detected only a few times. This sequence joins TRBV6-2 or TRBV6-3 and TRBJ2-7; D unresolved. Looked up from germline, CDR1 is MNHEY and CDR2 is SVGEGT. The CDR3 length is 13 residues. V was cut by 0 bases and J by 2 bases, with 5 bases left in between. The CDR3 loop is CASSYSSPYEQYF. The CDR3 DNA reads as TGTGCCAGCAGTTACTCCAGCCCCTACGAGCAGTACTTC.

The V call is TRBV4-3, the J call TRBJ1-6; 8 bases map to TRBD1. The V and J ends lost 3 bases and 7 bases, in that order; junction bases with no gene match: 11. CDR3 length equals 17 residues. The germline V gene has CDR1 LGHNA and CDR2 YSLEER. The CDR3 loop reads CASSQSFTGGKNSPLHF. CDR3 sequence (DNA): TGCGCCAGCAGCCAGAGCTTTACAGGGGGGAAAAATTCACCCCTCCACTTT.

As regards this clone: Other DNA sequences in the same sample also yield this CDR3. For the CDR3, the DNA is TGTGCCAGCAGTAGCGGGAGCTCCTACAATGAGCAGTTCTTC. Protein: CASSSGSSYNEQFF. J is TRBJ2-1 and V is TRBV7-9; 9 bases align to TRBD2. This CDR3 region has 14 residues. The germline CDR1 and CDR2 sequences are SEHNR and FQNEAQ (reference sequence). Unmatched junction bases numbered 0, after V lost 6 bases and J lost 0 bases.